This T cell receptor (beta chain) was captured by sequencing in a study of blood T cell repertoires in COVID-19. This CDR3 has 15 residues. Germline V CDR1 and CDR2: LNHDA, SQIVND (reference sequence). V lost 5 bases to trimming and J lost 7 bases; unmatched junction nucleotides: 11. Assay: immunoSEQ multiplex PCR; the TCRdb copy retains only in-frame clones and omits some. The profile covers 100,000 or so clones, with 80% to 90% appearing a single time and approximately 20% taken by the ten largest. This sequence joins TRBV19 and TRBJ2-7; 10 nucleotides line up with TRBD1. This sequence was found in a human donor in a cohort sampled during active COVID-19. Sequenced sample: peripheral blood. CDR3 in DNA: TGTGCCAGTAGTCCTGGGACAGGGGCACAAGAGGAGCAGTACTTC. Its protein product is CASSPGTGAQEEQYF.